This T cell receptor (beta chain) was documented in a study of blood T cell repertoires in COVID-19. Study-level information: COVID-19 samples, acute and convalescent, were from the United States, Italy and Spain. Nucleic acid was either cDNA or gDNA, and it came from T cells, B-cell-depleted T cells, or PBMCs.

Original processing methods: It was from reference gene primer amplification that nucleated cell counts were estimated. Sequencing was performed with immunoSEQ multiplex PCR; in TCRdb, only in-frame clones are kept and a portion is missing. V, J and clone size are those of that table, while D and trimming were read from the DNA. The sample lists 110,000 or so clones, roughly 90% occurring once. V was pared by 3 bases and J by 1 base, with 1 base of the junction left unmatched. The CDR3 consists of 15 residues. Germline V CDR1 and CDR2: MGHRA, YSYEKL. The source is a human donor in a cohort sampled during active COVID-19. Sequencing used peripheral blood. The rearrangement links TRBV4-1 to TRBJ2-3, with 10 bases identical to TRBD2. Written as DNA, the CDR3 is TGCGCCAGCAGCCACGGACTAGCGGGCACAGATACGCAGTATTTT. It encodes CASSHGLAGTDTQYF.